Listed here are 11 T cell receptor beta chains from one sample, sequenced in a study of beta chain features in type 1 diabetes. The entirety of the isolated RNA underwent reverse transcription, so expressed TCRB transcripts were sequenced. Profiling relied on immunoSEQ multiplex PCR, and the TCRdb table lists in-frame clones only, not all of them. The sample consists of 110,000 to 150,000 clones, 9.2% of them appearing once. The sample consisted of central memory CD4+ T cells from blood. These receptors all stem from a young man in good health.

This clone was picked up many times. V usage is TRBV18 and J usage is TRBJ2-7, with 11 bases matching TRBD1. Germline trimming cut 3 bases from V and 7 bases from J; bases unmatched to any gene: 8. CDR3 length equals 15 residues. Germline CDR1 reads KGHSH; CDR2 reads LQKENI. The CDR3 sequence: CASSPSDRGQGEQYF. CDR3 DNA: TGTGCCAGCTCACCTTCGGACAGGGGGCAGGGAGAGCAGTACTTC. Looking up the rest from reference TRBV18 and TRBJ2-7 gives the full variable domain: NAGVMQNPRHLVRRRGQEARLRCSPMKGHSHVYWYRQLPEEGLKFMVYLQKENIIDESGMPKERFSAEFPKEGPSILRIQQVVRGDSAAYFCASSPSDRGQGEQYFGPGTRLTVT.

This clone came up a few times. This rearrangement joins TRBV19 to TRBJ1-2; 7 bases map to TRBD1. The CDR3 is made up of 14 amino acids. The germline gives CDR1 LNHDA, CDR2 SQIVND (reference sequence). The J segment lost 0 bases and the V segment lost 7 bases, leaving 5 bases of the junction unmatched. The CDR3 here is CASTGTVANYGYTF. The CDR3 nucleotides read TGTGCCAGTACCGGGACAGTAGCTAACTATGGCTACACCTTC.

In its sample, this clone was seen a few times. This chain uses TRBV7-9 with TRBJ2-5; 9 bases agree with TRBD2. CDR1 is SEHNR, CDR2 FQNEAQ, per germline (reference sequence). The CDR3 runs 14 residues. V lost 7 bases and J lost 4; bases outside the gene matches: 7. CDR3 nucleotide sequence: TGTGCCAGCATCGGTAGCGGGGGAGGAGAGACCCAGTACTTC. It specifies CASIGSGGGETQYF.

Only a few counts were recorded for this clone. The CDR3 sequence is CASSLLQFYEQYF. As DNA, the CDR3 is TGCGCCAGCAGCTTGTTGCAGTTCTACGAGCAGTACTTC. V gene TRBV5-1 combines with J gene TRBJ2-7, with no clear D. In germline, CDR1 is SGHRS, CDR2 YFSETQ. Trimming removed 1 base at V and 3 bases at J, with 8 bases between. The length of the CDR3 is 13 residues.

The chain joins TRBV9 to TRBJ2-5, with D possibly TRBD2 on 5 matching bases. This CDR3 is 15 amino acids long. V lost 0 bases to trimming and J lost 5 bases, with 14 bases between them. Germline values: CDR1 SGDLS, CDR2 YYNGEE. The CDR3, as DNA: TGTGCCAGCAGCGTAGGGGAGAAAAAACGGGAGACCCAGTACTTC. The encoded protein is CASSVGEKKRETQYF.

The J gene is TRBJ2-3, the V gene TRBV11-2, with a possible D match to TRBD2 (6 bases). Trimming shortened V by 7 bases and J by 0 bases, and 11 bases separated the two germline ends. Germline CDR1 reads SGHAT; CDR2 reads FQNNGV. This CDR3 comprises 14 residues. Written as DNA, the CDR3 is TGTGCCAGCACCCCGGGACTGAGCACAGATACGCAGTATTTT. It specifies CASTPGLSTDTQYF.

For the CDR3, the DNA is TGTGCCAGCAGCCAAGAAACAGGGGCTGGAGGAGATACGCAGTATTTT. Translating gives CASSQETGAGGDTQYF. This chain links TRBV4-2 with TRBJ2-3; 7 bases line up with TRBD1. The germline V gene has CDR1 LGHNA and CDR2 YNFKEQ. The CDR3 runs to 16 residues. The V gene end was trimmed by 0 bases and the J gene end by 5 bases; junction bases not matched to a gene: 8.

This clone was counted ten times or more. The chain recombines TRBV30 with TRBJ1-2; D is unresolved. Germline V gene data show CDR1 as GTSNPN and CDR2 as SVGIG (reference sequence). Trimming pared 2 bases from V and 7 bases from J, leaving 11 bases between. CDR3 length: 12 amino acids. The CDR3 DNA follows: TGTGCCTGGAGTCGTGGTGTGAGTGGCTACACCTTC. Its translation is CAWSRGVSGYTF.

This clone has a handful of counts. The chain has TRBV7-2 and TRBJ2-7, with TRBD2 identical over 14 bases. The germline V gene encodes CDR1 SGHTA and CDR2 FQGNSA. CDR3 size: 17 residues. The ends lost 5 bases at V and 2 bases at J; junction bases unmatched: 8. The CDR3 is CASSLQGLAGDPYEQYF. The CDR3, as DNA: TGTGCCAGCAGCCTCCAGGGACTAGCGGGGGACCCCTACGAGCAGTACTTC.

The table lists this clone with many counts. The rearrangement links TRBV9 to TRBJ2-7; TRBD2 aligns across 7 bases. Looked up from germline, CDR1 is SGDLS and CDR2 is YYNGEE. V was pared by 4 bases and J by 3 bases, with 10 bases of the junction left unmatched. The CDR3 runs to 15 residues. The DNA of the CDR3 is TGTGCCAGCAGCCCAAGAAACGGACTAGGCTACGAGCAGTACTTC. As protein: CASSPRNGLGYEQYF.

This clone was observed many times. The V and J genes are TRBV14 and TRBJ1-1; no clear D. Trimming stripped 1 base from V and 3 bases from J, with 3 bases between. Looked up from germline, CDR1 is SGHDN and CDR2 is FVKESK. This CDR3 spans 12 amino acids. This chain's CDR3 is CASSQAYTEAFF. CDR3 DNA sequence: TGTGCCAGCAGCCAAGCCTACACTGAAGCTTTCTTT.